Given below is one T cell receptor (beta chain) in context. In its sample, this clonotype was seen a few times. The antigen it recognizes is unknown. Base qualities are missing; no much larger clone stands one base away. Deletion took 6 bases off V and 2 bases off J, with a span of 16 bases between the germline ends. The CDR3 runs 15 residues from the cysteine to the phenylalanine. Left in the record is the CDR3 DNA by itself, 45 bases read in frame from the first base. CDR1 and CDR2, looked up from the germline V gene, are MNHEY and SVGEGT. This record belongs to a study of HIV-infected patients and healthy controls (dated by TCRdb to about 2014). The library was made by 5' RACE. For sequencing, an Illumina MiSeq was employed. Using fastp at Q25 and MiXCR, TCRdb reprocessed the public reads and kept productive beta chains. Every CDR3 protein is listed once, alongside the most common genes and DNA of its rows. Counted in this sample were tens of thousands of distinct CDR3 sequences; 19% of them appeared once. The ten largest clones add up to about 1.5% of the sample.

This chain is built from TRBV6-2 or TRBV6-3 and TRBJ1-2; TRBD1 could be the D gene, as 6 bases match. This TCR derives from a human donor in good health. Sequencing input: CD4+ T cells from blood. The nucleotides are TGTGCCAGCAGAAAACAGGGAGAATGGAACTATGGCTACACCTTC. Its protein is CASRKQGEWNYGYTF.